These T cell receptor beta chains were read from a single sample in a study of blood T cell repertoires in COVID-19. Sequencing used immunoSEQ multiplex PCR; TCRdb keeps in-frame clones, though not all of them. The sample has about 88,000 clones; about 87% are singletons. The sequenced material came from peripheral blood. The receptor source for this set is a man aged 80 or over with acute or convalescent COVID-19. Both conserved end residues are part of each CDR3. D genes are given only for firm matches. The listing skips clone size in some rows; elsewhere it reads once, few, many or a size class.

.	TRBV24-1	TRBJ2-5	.	CATSDLSTAQETQYF	TGTGCCACCAGTGATTTATCCACTGCCCAAGAGACCCAGTACTTC
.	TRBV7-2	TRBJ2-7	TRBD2	CASSLGLAGLYEQYF	TGTGCCAGCAGCTTAGGGCTAGCGGGACTCTACGAGCAGTACTTC
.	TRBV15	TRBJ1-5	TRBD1	CATSRAGTGDQPQHF	TGTGCCACCAGCAGAGCAGGGACAGGTGATCAGCCCCAGCATTTT
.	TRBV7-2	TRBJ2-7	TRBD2	CASSLVLAGVRGEQYF	TGTGCCAGCAGCTTAGTCCTAGCGGGTGTCCGGGGCGAGCAGTACTTC
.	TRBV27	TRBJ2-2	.	CASSLHKNTGELFF	TGTGCCAGCAGTTTGCACAAGAACACCGGGGAGCTGTTTTTT
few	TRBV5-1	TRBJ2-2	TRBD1	CASAAGQGLNTGELFF	TGCGCCAGCGCTGCGGGACAGGGGTTGAACACCGGGGAGCTGTTTTTT
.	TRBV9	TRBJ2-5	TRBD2	CASSRAGGAQETQYF	TGCGCCAGCAGCCGGGCGGGGGGGGCGCAAGAGACCCAGTACTTC
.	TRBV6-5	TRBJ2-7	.	CASSYAADSYEQYF	TGTGCCAGCAGTTACGCGGCAGACTCCTACGAGCAGTACTTC
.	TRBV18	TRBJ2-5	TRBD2	CASSKGPETGGRETQYF	TGTGCCAGCTCAAAAGGCCCTGAGACGGGAGGGCGCGAGACCCAGTACTTC
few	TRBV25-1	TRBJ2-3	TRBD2	CASSEVLALDTQYF	TGTGCCAGCAGTGAAGTACTAGCGCTAGATACGCAGTATTTT
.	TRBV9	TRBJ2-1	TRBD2	CASSVGLAGDNEQFF	TGTGCCAGCAGCGTAGGACTAGCGGGGGACAATGAGCAGTTCTTC
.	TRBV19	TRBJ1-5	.	CASSIPGGENQPQHF	TGTGCCAGTAGTATCCCGGGGGGGGAGAATCAGCCCCAGCATTTT
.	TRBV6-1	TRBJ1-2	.	CASSEGGRTYGYTF	TGTGCCAGCAGTGAAGGAGGCAGAACATATGGCTACACCTTC
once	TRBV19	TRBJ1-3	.	CASSILEGSGNTIYF	TGTGCCAGTAGTATTCTTGAGGGCTCTGGAAACACCATATATTTT
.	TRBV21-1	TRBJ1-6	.	CASSKQGRYNSPLHF	TGTGCCAGCAGCAAACAGGGGCGTTATAATTCACCCCTCCACTTT
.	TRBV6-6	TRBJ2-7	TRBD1	CASSRGPTGGGYEQYF	TGTGCCAGCAGCCGGGGGCCGACAGGGGGCGGTTACGAGCAGTACTTC
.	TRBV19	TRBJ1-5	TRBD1	CASRESGGGQPQHF	TGTGCCAGTAGAGAATCAGGGGGCGGTCAGCCCCAGCATTTT
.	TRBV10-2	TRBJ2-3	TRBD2	CASSETSGRLTDTQYF	TGCGCCAGCAGTGAAACTAGCGGGAGGCTCACAGATACGCAGTATTTT
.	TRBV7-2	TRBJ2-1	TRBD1	CASSLRSRGTGLKQFF	TGTGCCAGCAGCCTTAGGTCTAGGGGGACAGGGTTAAAGCAGTTCTTC
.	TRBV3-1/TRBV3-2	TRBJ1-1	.	CASLERGANTEAFF	TGTGCCAGCCTGGAGCGGGGGGCGAACACTGAAGCTTTCTTT
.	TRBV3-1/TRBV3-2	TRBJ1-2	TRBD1	CASSQKTGAGYTF	TGTGCCAGCAGCCAAAAGACAGGGGCCGGCTACACCTTC
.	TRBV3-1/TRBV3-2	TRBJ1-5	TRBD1	CASSTGTVNQPQHF	TGTGCCAGCAGCACTGGGACAGTAAATCAGCCCCAGCATTTT
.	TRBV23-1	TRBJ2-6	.	CASSQVAVGGANVLTF	TGCGCCAGCAGTCAAGTAGCAGTTGGTGGGGCCAACGTCCTGACTTTC
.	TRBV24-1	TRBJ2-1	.	CATSRWTGSANRNEQFF	TGTGCCACCAGTCGCTGGACTGGTAGCGCAAACCGGAATGAGCAGTTCTTC
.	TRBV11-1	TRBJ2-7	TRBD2	CASSSTSGGSYEQYF	TGTGCCAGCAGCTCAACTAGCGGGGGCTCCTACGAGCAGTACTTC
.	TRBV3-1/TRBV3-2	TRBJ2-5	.	CASSQDSETQYF	TGTGCCAGCAGCCAGGACTCGGAGACCCAGTACTTC
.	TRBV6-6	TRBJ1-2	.	CASSQGENYGYTF	TGTGCCAGCAGCCAAGGGGAAAACTATGGCTACACCTTC
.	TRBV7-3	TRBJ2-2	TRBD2	CASSRSAGGSPNTGELFF	TGTGCCAGCAGCCGATCAGCGGGGGGGAGCCCGAACACCGGGGAGCTGTTTTTT
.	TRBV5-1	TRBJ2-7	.	CASSLLASYEQYF	TGCGCCAGCAGCTTACTAGCCTCCTACGAGCAGTACTTC
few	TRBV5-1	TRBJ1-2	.	CASSTDGESFYGYTF	TGCGCCAGCAGCACGGATGGGGAGTCCTTCTATGGCTACACCTTC
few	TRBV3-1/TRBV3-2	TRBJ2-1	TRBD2	CASSQGGAGGGRMEFF	TGTGCCAGCAGCCAAGGGGGTGCGGGAGGGGGTCGGATGGAGTTCTTC
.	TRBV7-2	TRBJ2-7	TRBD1	CASSSVQGDPYEQYF	TGTGCCAGCAGCTCCGTCCAGGGGGACCCCTACGAGCAGTACTTC
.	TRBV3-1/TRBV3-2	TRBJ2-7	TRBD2	CASSQTSGTYEQYF	TGTGCCAGCAGCCAAACTAGCGGAACCTACGAGCAGTACTTC
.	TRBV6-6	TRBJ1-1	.	CASRGKGGITEAFF	TGTGCCAGCAGGGGAAAGGGGGGGATCACTGAAGCTTTCTTT
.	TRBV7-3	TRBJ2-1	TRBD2	CASSLSGGSNEQFF	TGTGCCAGCAGCTTAAGCGGGGGTTCCAATGAGCAGTTCTTC
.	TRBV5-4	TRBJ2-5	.	CASSFSGTQTQYF	TGTGCCAGCAGCTTCTCCGGGACTCAGACCCAGTACTTC
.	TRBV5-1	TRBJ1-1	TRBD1	CASRPGTGALNTEAFF	TGCGCCAGCAGACCCGGGACAGGGGCTTTGAACACTGAAGCTTTCTTT
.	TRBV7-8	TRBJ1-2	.	CASSLMYSVYGYTF	TGTGCCAGCAGCTTAATGTACTCCGTCTATGGCTACACCTTC
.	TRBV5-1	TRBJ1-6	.	CASSLEGPYNSPLHF	TGCGCCAGCAGCTTGGAGGGGCCGTATAATTCACCCCTCCACTTT
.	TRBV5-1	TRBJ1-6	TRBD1	CASSTDRVDSPLHF	TGCGCCAGCAGCACCGACAGGGTGGATTCACCCCTCCACTTT
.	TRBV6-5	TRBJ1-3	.	CASSYSDKIYF	TGTGCCAGCAGTTACTCGGACAAGATATATTTT
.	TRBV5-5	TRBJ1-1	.	CASSWLVANTEAFF	TGTGCCAGCAGCTGGCTGGTGGCCAACACTGAAGCTTTCTTT
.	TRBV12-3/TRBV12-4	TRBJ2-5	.	CASSKPGETQYF	TGTGCCAGCAGTAAACCGGGGGAGACCCAGTACTTC
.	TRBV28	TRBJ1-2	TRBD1	CASSSILFRGQKGYTF	TGTGCCAGCAGTTCCATCCTTTTCAGGGGGCAGAAAGGCTACACCTTC
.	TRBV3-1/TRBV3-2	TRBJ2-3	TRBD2	CASSPTSGGASDTQYF	TGTGCCAGCAGCCCGACTAGCGGGGGGGCATCAGATACGCAGTATTTT
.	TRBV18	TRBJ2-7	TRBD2	CASSPTSGRYEQYF	TGTGCCAGCTCACCAACTAGCGGGAGATACGAGCAGTACTTC
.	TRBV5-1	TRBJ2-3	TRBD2	CASSVGLAGTLRDTQYF	TGCGCCAGCAGCGTGGGACTAGCGGGGACTCTCAGAGATACGCAGTATTTT
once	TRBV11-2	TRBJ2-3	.	CASSLGYTQYF	TGTGCCAGCAGCCTCGGTTATACGCAGTATTTT
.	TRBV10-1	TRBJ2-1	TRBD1	CASSGPTGGSSYNEQFF	TGCGCCAGCAGTGGTCCTACAGGGGGTTCCTCCTACAATGAGCAGTTCTTC
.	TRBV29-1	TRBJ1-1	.	CSASDRNTEAFF	TGCAGCGCTTCGGACAGGAACACTGAAGCTTTCTTT
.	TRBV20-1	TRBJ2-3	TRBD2	CSASRAGEPYRSTDTQYF	TGCAGTGCTAGTCGGGCGGGGGAGCCGTATAGGAGCACAGATACGCAGTATTTT
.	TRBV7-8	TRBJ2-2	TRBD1	CASSKLQGARTGELFF	TGTGCCAGCAGTAAACTTCAGGGGGCGCGTACCGGGGAGCTGTTTTTT
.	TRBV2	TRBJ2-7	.	CASSNERSRVFYEQYF	TGTGCCAGCAGCAATGAGCGGAGCCGGGTTTTCTACGAGCAGTACTTC
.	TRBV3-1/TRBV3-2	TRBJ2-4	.	CASSQGDLAKNIQYF	TGTGCCAGCAGCCAAGGAGATCTAGCCAAAAACATTCAGTACTTC
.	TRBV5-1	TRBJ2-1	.	CASSLSPSYNEQFF	TGCGCCAGCAGCTTAAGCCCCTCCTACAATGAGCAGTTCTTC
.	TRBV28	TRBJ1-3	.	CASMGRRTGNTIYF	TGTGCCAGCATGGGCCGGAGGACTGGAAACACCATATATTTT
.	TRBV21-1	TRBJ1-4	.	CASSKGRALEKLFF	TGTGCCAGCAGCAAAGGCAGGGCTCTAGAAAAACTGTTTTTT
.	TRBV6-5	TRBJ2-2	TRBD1	CASSYSTGLGAGELFF	TGTGCCAGCAGTTACTCGACAGGGCTCGGCGCCGGGGAGCTGTTTTTT
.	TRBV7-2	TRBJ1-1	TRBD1	CASSPTGENTEAFF	TGTGCCAGCAGCCCGACAGGGGAGAACACTGAAGCTTTCTTT